This T cell receptor (beta chain) was recorded in a study of blood T cell repertoires in COVID-19. In the source study's methods: Estimates of nucleated cell counts were drawn from the amplification of reference gene primers. TCRdb's table, derived via immunoSEQ multiplex PCR, lists solely in-frame clones and lacks some. Clone size and the V and J calls come from that table; the DNA yielded D and trimming. The sample shows about 170,000 clones, more than 65% of them seen only once. The TCR originated in a human donor with acute or convalescent COVID-19. The donor label of this sample is uncertain. Specimen: peripheral blood.

The CDR3 region has the DNA TGTGCCAGCAGCAGGGGAGGGACAAAGACTGCTGGCTACACCTTC. It codes for CASSRGGTKTAGYTF. This chain connects TRBV3-1 (or the pseudogene TRBV3-2) to TRBJ1-2; the D gene is possibly TRBD1 (6 bases). This CDR3 contains 15 residues. V was cut by 5 bases and J by 7 bases, with 20 bases left in between. The germline V gene has CDR1 LGHDT and CDR2 YNNKEL (reference sequence).